Listed here is a single T cell receptor (beta chain). This entry belongs to a study of OX40 agonist ivuxolimab in advanced cancers. Exclusion applied to patients with autoimmune disease history or systemic immunosuppression. Sampled blood was obtained at baseline, cycle 4 day 1, and cycle 7 day 1. This CDR3 is 15 amino acids long. Germline CDR1 LNHDA, CDR2 SQIVND (reference sequence). V dropped 2 bases and J dropped 0; count of bases not matched to a gene: 4. TCRdb's copy holds only in-frame clones and misses some; the assay was immunoSEQ multiplex PCR. Of over 65,000 clones in the sample, just under 95% were seen once.

This clonotype was obtained from an adult with an advanced solid tumor such as melanoma, head and neck, liver or kidney cancer. This sequence joins TRBV19 and TRBJ2-7; 7 positions match TRBD1. This material consisted of CD4+ or CD8+ T cells sorted from blood, taken in a trial of the OX40 agonist ivuxolimab. The CDR3 loop reads CASSINDRASYEQYF. Here the CDR3 DNA reads TGTGCCAGTAGTATAAACGACAGGGCCTCCTACGAGCAGTACTTC. The complete variable domain, with remaining parts taken from reference TRBV19 and TRBJ2-7, reads DGGITQSPKYLFRKEGQNVTLSCEQNLNHDAMYWYRQDPGQGLRLIYYSQIVNDFQKGDIAEGYSVSREKKESFPLTVTSAQKNPTAFYLCASSINDRASYEQYFGPGTRLTVT.